Listed below are T cell receptor beta chains from one sample, sequenced in a study of blood T cell repertoires in COVID-19. This table comes from immunoSEQ multiplex PCR, and its TCRdb copy is limited to in-frame clones, with some not included. The sample includes about 400,000 clones, roughly 90% seen only once; the top ten take over 4%. Sequencing input: peripheral blood. These TCRs come from a woman aged 30 to 39 with acute or convalescent COVID-19. CDR3s include the opening cysteine and the closing phenylalanine or tryptophan. The D gene is left open where the match is weak. Not every row has a clone size; where given, it reads once, few, many or a size class.

TRBJ2-5	TRBD2	-	13	TRBV12-5	CASGDSGQETQYF	TGTGCTAGTGGTGATAGCGGGCAAGAGACCCAGTACTTC
TRBJ2-2	TRBD1	-	19	TRBV19	CASSRDRWARSTNTGELFF	TGTGCCAGTTCCCGGGACAGGTGGGCTAGGAGTACTAACACCGGGGAGCTGTTTTTT
TRBJ1-5	-	-	13	TRBV28	CASSGLGNQPQHF	TGTGCCAGCAGTGGCCTGGGCAATCAGCCCCAGCATTTT
TRBJ2-7	TRBD2	-	16	TRBV7-6	CASSLVPGGITHEQYF	TGTGCCAGCAGCTTAGTTCCCGGGGGGATAACTCACGAGCAGTACTTC
TRBJ1-5	-	-	15	TRBV4-2	CASSQLLQGNQPQHF	TGTGCCAGCAGCCAGTTATTACAGGGCAATCAGCCCCAGCATTTT
TRBJ2-5	TRBD2	once	15	TRBV9	CASSVGGGPQETQYF	TGTGCCAGCAGCGTCGGCGGGGGGCCCCAAGAGACCCAGTACTTC
TRBJ2-7	-	-	14	TRBV28	CASSTDGSSYEQYF	TGTGCCAGCAGTACGGACGGGAGCTCCTACGAGCAGTACTTC
TRBJ1-5	-	-	15	TRBV5-8	CASSLQDRDLRPQHF	TGTGCCAGCAGCTTACAGGACCGAGATTTGCGGCCCCAGCATTTT
TRBJ1-3	-	-	16	TRBV25-1	CASSEKGRQAGNTIYF	TGTGCCAGCAGTGAAAAGGGCAGACAGGCTGGAAACACCATATATTTT
TRBJ1-5	-	-	12	TRBV19	CASRARRQPQHF	TGTGCCAGTAGGGCTAGGAGGCAGCCCCAGCATTTT
TRBJ2-2	-	-	15	TRBV15	CATSREQGGTGELFF	TGTGCCACCAGCAGAGAACAGGGGGGGACCGGGGAGCTGTTTTTT
TRBJ2-2	-	-	15	TRBV18	CASSPPAGNTGELFF	TGTGCCAGCTCACCACCGGCTGGGAACACCGGGGAGCTGTTTTTT
TRBJ2-7	TRBD1	-	17	TRBV10-3	CAIRKSTGTGVSYEQYF	TGTGCCATCAGGAAAAGTACCGGGACAGGGGTATCCTACGAGCAGTACTTC
TRBJ2-7	-	-	17	TRBV23-1	CASSRGKGGQHSYEQYF	TGCGCCAGCAGTAGGGGGAAGGGGGGACAGCACTCCTACGAGCAGTACTTC
TRBJ2-5	TRBD2	-	15	TRBV11-2	CASSVSTSGQETQYF	TGTGCCAGCAGCGTGTCGACTAGCGGCCAAGAGACCCAGTACTTC
TRBJ2-3	-	-	16	TRBV24-1	CATSDPSMGATDTQYF	TGTGCCACCAGTGACCCTTCTATGGGGGCCACAGATACGCAGTATTTT
TRBJ2-1	-	-	13	TRBV3-1/TRBV3-2	CASSQDGSSEQFF	TGTGCCAGCAGCCAAGATGGATCTAGCGAGCAGTTCTTC
TRBJ1-1	-	-	13	TRBV30	CAWSVGQGIEAFF	TGTGCCTGGAGTGTAGGGCAGGGTATTGAAGCTTTCTTT
TRBJ2-1	-	-	15	TRBV3-1/TRBV3-2	CASSQTGTPGDEQFF	TGTGCCAGCAGCCAGACCGGGACCCCAGGGGATGAGCAGTTCTTC
TRBJ2-7	-	-	14	TRBV10-3	CAISEGDTYYEQYF	TGTGCCATCAGTGAAGGGGACACATACTACGAGCAGTACTTC
TRBJ1-2	TRBD1	once	13	TRBV30	CACRDRLNYGYTF	TGTGCCTGTAGGGACAGATTGAACTATGGCTACACCTTC
TRBJ2-1	TRBD2	-	15	TRBV11-2	CASSLFGGAGNEQFF	TGTGCCAGCAGCTTATTCGGGGGGGCGGGAAATGAGCAGTTCTTC
TRBJ2-7	-	-	14	TRBV19	CASSLQQGLSEQYF	TGTGCCAGTAGCCTCCAACAGGGTTTGTCCGAGCAGTACTTC
TRBJ1-1	TRBD1	-	16	TRBV23-1	CASSQSDRAANTEAFF	TGCGCCAGCAGTCAATCCGACAGGGCGGCGAACACTGAAGCTTTCTTT
TRBJ2-2	TRBD2	-	15	TRBV3-1/TRBV3-2	CASSGRGGHSGELFF	TGTGCCAGCAGCGGACGGGGGGGCCATTCCGGGGAGCTGTTTTTT
TRBJ2-7	-	-	16	TRBV12-5	CASGLVLSTSSYEQYF	TGTGCTAGTGGTTTGGTACTTTCCACGAGCTCCTACGAGCAGTACTTC
TRBJ2-5	TRBD2	-	16	TRBV4-1	CASSQTSGGARETQYF	TGCGCCAGCAGCCAAACTAGCGGGGGGGCCAGGGAGACCCAGTACTTC
TRBJ2-7	-	-	13	TRBV30	CAWILGRGYEQYF	TGTGCCTGGATTCTGGGCAGGGGTTACGAGCAGTACTTC
TRBJ2-1	-	-	12	TRBV7-9	CASSPGGREQFF	TGTGCCAGCAGCCCAGGAGGGAGGGAGCAGTTCTTC
TRBJ1-2	TRBD1	-	18	TRBV6-1	CASNDDRDRGRGEYGYTF	TGTGCCAGCAATGACGACCGGGACAGGGGGCGCGGGGAGTATGGCTACACCTTC
TRBJ1-2	-	-	17	TRBV19	CASSIGAGGGENYGYTF	TGTGCCAGTAGTATTGGGGCCGGCGGGGGTGAAAACTATGGCTACACCTTC
TRBJ2-2	-	-	14	TRBV18	CASSPGGNTGELFF	TGTGCCAGCTCACCAGGAGGGAACACCGGGGAGCTGTTTTTT
TRBJ1-2	-	-	13	TRBV12-3/TRBV12-4	CASSLGGRSGYTF	TGTGCCAGCAGTTTAGGGGGGAGGTCGGGCTACACCTTC
TRBJ2-7	TRBD1	-	14	TRBV18	CASSPWDRAYEQYF	TGTGCCAGCTCACCTTGGGACAGGGCCTACGAGCAGTACTTC
TRBJ1-2	TRBD1	-	15	TRBV4-2	CASSHPRQGNYGYTF	TGTGCCAGCAGCCACCCGCGACAGGGTAACTATGGCTACACCTTC
TRBJ2-1	-	-	17	TRBV19	CASSIIGGGTSYNEQFF	TGTGCCAGTAGTATAATAGGGGGGGGCACCTCCTACAATGAGCAGTTCTTC
TRBJ2-1	TRBD1	few	14	TRBV5-3	CARSQGAFHCEQFF	TGTGCCAGATCACAGGGGGCTTTCCATTGTGAGCAGTTCTTC
TRBJ1-1	TRBD1	-	15	TRBV12-5	CASGLVGTGRTEAFF	TGTGCTAGTGGTTTGGTAGGGACAGGGAGGACTGAAGCTTTCTTT
TRBJ1-2	-	-	13	TRBV10-2	CASRDTTEYGYTF	TGCGCCAGCAGGGACACGACCGAGTATGGCTACACCTTC
TRBJ1-5	TRBD1	-	15	TRBV6-6	CASRTQGAVAQPQHF	TGTGCCAGCAGGACCCAGGGGGCAGTGGCTCAGCCCCAGCATTTT
TRBJ1-2	-	-	12	TRBV6-6	CASSYPGEGYTF	TGTGCCAGCAGTTACCCGGGTGAGGGCTACACCTTC
TRBJ1-5	TRBD1	-	17	TRBV7-8	CASSSGPLDRANQPQHF	TGTGCCAGCAGCTCTGGCCCTCTTGACAGGGCCAATCAGCCCCAGCATTTT
TRBJ1-1	-	-	11	TRBV28	CASRSFTEAFF	TGTGCCAGCAGGAGTTTCACTGAAGCTTTCTTT
TRBJ1-2	-	-	12	TRBV12-3/TRBV12-4	CASSQGNYGYTF	TGTGCCAGCAGTCAGGGGAACTATGGCTACACCTTC
TRBJ2-1	TRBD2	few	14	TRBV5-1	CASSTAGAYNEQFF	TGCGCCAGCAGCACGGCGGGGGCCTACAATGAGCAGTTCTTC
TRBJ1-1	TRBD1	once	14	TRBV28	CASSSNRGGTEAFF	TGTGCCAGCAGTTCAAACAGGGGGGGCACTGAAGCTTTCTTT
TRBJ2-7	TRBD2	once	10	TRBV6-9	CASSLGRSYF	TGTGCCAGCAGCCTCGGGAGGTCGTACTTC
TRBJ2-3	-	-	12	TRBV12-3/TRBV12-4	CASSLAAGTQYF	TGTGCCAGCAGTTTAGCTGCCGGTACGCAGTATTTT
TRBJ2-7	-	-	14	TRBV21-1	CASGERDRGYEQYF	TGTGCCAGCGGAGAAAGGGACAGGGGCTACGAGCAGTACTTC
TRBJ2-7	-	many	13	TRBV9	CASSGQTGHEQYF	TGTGCCAGCAGCGGGCAAACAGGGCACGAGCAGTACTTC
TRBJ2-1	TRBD1	-	15	TRBV2	CASSYGQGWENEQFF	TGTGCCAGCAGTTACGGACAGGGGTGGGAGAATGAGCAGTTCTTC
TRBJ1-2	TRBD1	-	18	TRBV5-6	CASSLWGIGQGASYGYTF	TGTGCCAGCAGCTTATGGGGGATTGGACAGGGGGCGTCCTATGGCTACACCTTC
TRBJ1-1	-	-	14	TRBV3-1/TRBV3-2	CASSPGHQNTEAFF	TGTGCCAGCAGCCCGGGACACCAGAACACTGAAGCTTTCTTT
TRBJ1-3	-	-	15	TRBV2	CASTDVGGTGNTIYF	TGTGCCAGCACCGACGTGGGGGGGACTGGAAACACCATATATTTT
TRBJ1-3	TRBD1	-	19	TRBV11-3	CASSLGRVGQGDSGNTIYF	TGTGCCAGCAGCTTAGGTAGGGTTGGACAGGGGGACTCTGGAAACACCATATATTTT